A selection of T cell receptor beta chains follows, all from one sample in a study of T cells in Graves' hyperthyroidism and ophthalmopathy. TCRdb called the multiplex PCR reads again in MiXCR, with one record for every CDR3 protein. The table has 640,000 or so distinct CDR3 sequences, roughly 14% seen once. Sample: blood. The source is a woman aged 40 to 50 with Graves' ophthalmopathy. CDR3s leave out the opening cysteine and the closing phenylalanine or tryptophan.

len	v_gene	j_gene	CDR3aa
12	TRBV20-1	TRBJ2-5	SASETGGRETQY
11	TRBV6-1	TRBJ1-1	ASSIRFDTEAF
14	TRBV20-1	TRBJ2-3	SARDPFSGSPDTQY
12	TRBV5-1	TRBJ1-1	ASSLWGPDTEAF
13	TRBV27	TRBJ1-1	ASSLKGAQGTEAF
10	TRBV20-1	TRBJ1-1	SARTGFTEAF
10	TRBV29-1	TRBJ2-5	SAPTDGETQY
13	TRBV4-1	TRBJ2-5	ASSPRTSGKETQY
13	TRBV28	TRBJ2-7	ASSLGWGGTYEQY
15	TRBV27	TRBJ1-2	ASSSQPSGTGPYGYT
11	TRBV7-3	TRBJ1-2	ASSFPLPYGYT
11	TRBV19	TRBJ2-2	ASSRYGTGELF
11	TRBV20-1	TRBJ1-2	SAREVGNYGYT
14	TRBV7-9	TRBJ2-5	ASSLDPSGSEETQY
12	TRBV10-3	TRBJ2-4	AISEGAAKNIQY
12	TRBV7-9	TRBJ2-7	ASSGERETNEQY
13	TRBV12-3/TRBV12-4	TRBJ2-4	ASSTPWTGENIQY
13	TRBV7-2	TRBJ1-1	ASSLGRQGLTEAF
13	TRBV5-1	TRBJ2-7	ASSLVGGFTYEQY
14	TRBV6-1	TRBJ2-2	ASRAPWAGNTGELF
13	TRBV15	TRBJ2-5	ATSRDRLYQETQY
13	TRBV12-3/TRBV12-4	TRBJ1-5	ASSFNSGPNQPQH
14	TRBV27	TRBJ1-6	ASSLTRGDYNSPLH
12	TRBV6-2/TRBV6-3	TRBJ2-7	ASSPIAGGYEQY
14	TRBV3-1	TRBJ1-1	ASSQLGGSGNTEAF
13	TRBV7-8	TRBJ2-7	ASTRGTGMSYEQY
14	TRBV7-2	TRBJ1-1	ASSNPGTGWATEAF
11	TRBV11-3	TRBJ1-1	ASGTNRDTEAF